This TCR beta chain is drawn from a study of shared clonotypes between healthy human individuals. The assay was immunoSEQ multiplex PCR, and TCRdb's table has in-frame clones only and misses some. The profile shows approximately 1.9 million clones, 80% to 95% of them singletons. On this clone itself: This specimen includes other DNA sequences encoding the same CDR3.

Terminally differentiated effector memory CD45RA+ cells were left out of the naive CD8 fraction, which was CD45RO-negative and positively selected for CCR7. The sequencing input was naive CD8+ T cells from PBMCs. This TCR derives from a man aged 18-30 years in good health. Some clones in this sample may be carry-over from other donors' samples.

The CDR3 sequence is CASSVDRGPGNTIYF. CDR3 nucleotides: TGTGCCAGCAGCGTAGACAGGGGGCCTGGAAACACCATATATTTT. J is TRBJ1-3 and V is TRBV9, with 9 bases matching TRBD1. The CDR3 length is 15 residues. In germline, CDR1 is SGDLS, CDR2 YYNGEE. V lost 0 bases and J lost 2; bases outside the gene matches: 0.